Reported below is one T cell receptor beta chain. Antigen unknown. This sample was included in a study of T cells expressing NK-cell markers. Study background: It was sorted CD3+CD56-NKG2C+, CD3+CD56+NKG2C- and CD3+CD56+NKG2C+ T cells that provided the TCR beta repertoires. The authors sequenced eight donors, of whom seven were HCMV-seropositive and one was seronegative. Study observations and caveats: These clonotypes additionally ranked first within the CD3+CD56-NKG2C+ fraction of a few donors. A range of about 1.0-7.5% of CD8+ T cells consisted of dominant NKG2C+ clonotypes in roughly 6 donors.

The CDR3 has 18 residues. CDR1 is DFQATT, CDR2 SNEGSKA, per germline (reference sequence). From the 5' RACE reads, TCRdb lists one entry per CDR3 protein and no DNA. Here the sample table reports 300,000 to 500,000 distinct CDR3 sequences. This chain connects TRBV20-1 to TRBJ2-5. The source of this sequence is a woman aged 45-60 years in good health. Sequencing was carried out using blood T cells: a sorted CD56 or NKG2C T cell subset, CD4+ or CD8+ T cells, or bulk PBMC T cells (not recorded which). CDR3 in amino acids: CSARDRSKGTVTQETQYF.